This T cell receptor (beta chain) was sequenced in a study of beta chain features in type 1 diabetes. Reverse transcribing all isolated RNA meant expressed TCRB transcripts were sequenced. Here immunoSEQ multiplex PCR was the method, and the copy in TCRdb shows in-frame clones only, minus some. The table has tens of thousands of clones, roughly 50% seen once. Looked up from germline, CDR1 is MNHEY and CDR2 is SMNVEV (reference sequence). CDR3 length: 16 amino acids. V lost 1 base and J lost 4; bases outside the gene matches: 3. This clone was counted between two and nine times. The sample was central memory CD4+ T cells from blood. The chain couples TRBV27 to TRBJ1-5, with TRBD1 matching 11 bases. This receptor was taken from a woman under 30 in good health. CDR3 nucleotide sequence: TGTGCCAGCAGTTTATGGGGACAGGGGGGTAATCAGCCCCAGCATTTT. Residues: CASSLWGQGGNQPQHF.